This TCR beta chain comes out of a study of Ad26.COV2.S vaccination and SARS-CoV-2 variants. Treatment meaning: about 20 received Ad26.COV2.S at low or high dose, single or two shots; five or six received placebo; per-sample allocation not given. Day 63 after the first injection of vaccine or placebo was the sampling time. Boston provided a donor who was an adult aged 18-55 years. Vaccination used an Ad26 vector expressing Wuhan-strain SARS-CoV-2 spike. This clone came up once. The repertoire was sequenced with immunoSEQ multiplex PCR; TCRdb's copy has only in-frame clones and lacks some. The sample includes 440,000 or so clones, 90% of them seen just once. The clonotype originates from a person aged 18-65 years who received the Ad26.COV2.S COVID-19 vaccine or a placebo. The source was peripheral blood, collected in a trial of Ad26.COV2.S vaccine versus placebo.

Written as DNA, the CDR3 is TGTGCCAGCTCACCCCGGGGGGGAGAGCAGTACTTC. Translation gives CASSPRGGEQYF. The V call is TRBV18, the J call TRBJ2-7, with 8 bases identical to TRBD2. Unmatched junction bases numbered 2, after V lost 3 bases and J lost 7 bases. In germline, CDR1 is KGHSH, CDR2 LQKENI. The CDR3 extends over 12 amino acids. Combining the CDR3 with reference TRBV18 and TRBJ2-7 gives the whole variable domain NAGVMQNPRHLVRRRGQEARLRCSPMKGHSHVYWYRQLPEEGLKFMVYLQKENIIDESGMPKERFSAEFPKEGPSILRIQQVVRGDSAAYFCASSPRGGEQYFGPGTRLTVT.